This T cell receptor (beta chain) was identified during a study of blood T cell repertoires in COVID-19. About the research overall: The United States, Italy and Spain supplied acute and convalescent COVID-19 samples. In each case, the material was cDNA or gDNA derived from T cells, B-cell-depleted T cells, or PBMCs.

In the original workflow: Amplified reference gene primers provided the basis for estimating nucleated cell counts. Produced via immunoSEQ multiplex PCR; TCRdb's table is partial and in-frame only. Clone size and V and J calls were adopted from that table, with D and trimming inferred from the DNA. The data contain about 81,000 clones, 89% of them singletons. J gave up 1 base and V 11 bases, and 5 bases lay outside the gene matches. The CDR3 spans 14 residues. The germline V gene encodes CDR1 LNHDA and CDR2 SQIVND (reference sequence). Sequencing used peripheral blood. The chain couples TRBV19 to TRBJ2-2, with 9 positions matching TRBD1. This sequence was found in a woman aged 80 or over with active COVID-19. The CDR3 DNA follows: TGTGCCGGACACAGGGGGCGGAACACCGGGGAGCTGTTTTTT. The encoded protein is CAGHRGRNTGELFF. Using reference TRBV19 and TRBJ2-2 for the parts outside the CDR3, the full variable domain is DGGITQSPKYLFRKEGQNVTLSCEQNLNHDAMYWYRQDPGQGLRLIYYSQIVNDFQKGDIAEGYSVSREKKESFPLTVTSAQKNPTAFYLCAGHRGRNTGELFFGEGSRLTVL.